This TCR beta chain appears in the sequencing data of a study of regulatory T cells in long-lasting Graves disease. Overall study results and limits: Among the persistent patients, roughly 2,500 public clonotypes were shared, more than the roughly 900 shared among new patients.

Libraries of TCR beta came from iRepertoire HTBI primers plus Arm-PCR of CDR3 regions. In TCRdb, the multiplex PCR reads were re-called with MiXCR into one record per CDR3 protein. In the table there are just over 600,000 distinct CDR3 sequences, less than 20% of which are singletons. This clonotype occurred a few times. Its specificity is unknown. CDR1 KGHSH and CDR2 LQKENI come from the germline V gene. Trimming removed 2 bases at V and 4 bases at J, with 14 bases between. This CDR3 region has 16 residues. Time point described: newly diagnosed GD, antithyroid drugs for less than 3 months. Isolated PBMC RNA provided the starting material for the TCR library. The same specimen was also included in a second study, on T cells in Graves' hyperthyroidism and ophthalmopathy. That work contributes: Researchers report that a 13 V-J model separated ophthalmopathy from stable hyperthyroidism.

The TCR comes from a woman in her twenties or thirties with Graves disease. V usage is TRBV18 and J usage is TRBJ2-2, with D possibly matching TRBD1 (6 bases). The source was peripheral blood mononuclear cells (PBMCs), collected at new diagnosis, from a patient treated with antithyroid drugs. CDR3 nucleotides: TGTGCCAGCTCACCATTATCCGGACAGATCACCGGGGAGCTGTTTTTT. It specifies CASSPLSGQITGELFF.